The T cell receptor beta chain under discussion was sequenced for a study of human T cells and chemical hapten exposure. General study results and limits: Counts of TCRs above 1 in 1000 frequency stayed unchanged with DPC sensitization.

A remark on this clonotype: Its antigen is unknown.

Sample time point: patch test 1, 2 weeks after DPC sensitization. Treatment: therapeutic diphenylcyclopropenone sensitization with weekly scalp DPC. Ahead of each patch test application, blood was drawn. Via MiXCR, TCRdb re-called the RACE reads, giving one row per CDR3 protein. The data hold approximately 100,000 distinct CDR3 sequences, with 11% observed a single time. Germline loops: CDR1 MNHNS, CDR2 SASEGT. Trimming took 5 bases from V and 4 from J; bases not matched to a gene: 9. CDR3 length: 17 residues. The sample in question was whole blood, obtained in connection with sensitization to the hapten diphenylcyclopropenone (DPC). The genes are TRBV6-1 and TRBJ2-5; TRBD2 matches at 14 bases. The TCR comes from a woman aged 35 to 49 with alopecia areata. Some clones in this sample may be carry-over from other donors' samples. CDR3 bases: TGTGCCAGCAGTACCGGACTAGCGGGGGGAGGATCAGAGACCCAGTACTTC. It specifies CASSTGLAGGGSETQYF.